The 21 T cell receptor beta chains below come from one sample, sequenced in a study of T cells in Graves' hyperthyroidism and ophthalmopathy. Amplification targeted TCR beta CDR3 regions from RNA transcripts. The TCR CDR3 first-round RT-PCR relied on the HTBI primer set. TCRdb processed the multiplex PCR reads anew with MiXCR; each CDR3 protein has one entry. The sample lists under 750,000 distinct CDR3 sequences; around a sixth were seen once. Sample: blood. The receptor source for this set is a woman aged 45-59 years with Graves' hyperthyroidism that later progressed to Graves' ophthalmopathy.

The chain recombines TRBV20-1 with TRBJ2-1; TRBD2 matches 7 bases. The germline gives CDR1 DFQATT, CDR2 SNEGSKA (reference sequence). The length of the CDR3 is 14 residues. Germline trimming cut 4 bases from V and 3 bases from J; bases unmatched to any gene: 6. This CDR3 is CSAISSGGYNEQFF. DNA for the CDR3: TGCAGTGCTATCTCTAGCGGCGGCTACAATGAGCAGTTCTTC.

This clonotype was picked up many times. The chain couples TRBV5-8 to TRBJ1-2; D remains ambiguous. The CDR3 has 15 amino acids. With 0 bases removed from V and 0 bases from J, the gap between germline ends came to 9 bases. The germline gives CDR1 SGHTS, CDR2 YDEGEE. The CDR3 nucleotides read TGTGCCAGCAGCTTGGAGGGAGGGCCTAACTATGGCTACACCTTC. Translation gives CASSLEGGPNYGYTF.

This clonotype was seen repeatedly, ten times or more. This chain connects TRBV11-2 to TRBJ2-2; TRBD1 is a possible D gene (5 bases). The CDR3 sequence is 13 residues long. Trimming pared 5 bases from V and 6 bases from J, leaving 10 bases between. The germline gives CDR1 SGHAT, CDR2 FQNNGV. CDR3 coding DNA: TGTGCCAGCAGCCCGTTAGGGGCCGGGGAGCTGTTTTTT. Translated: CASSPLGAGELFF.

This clonotype appeared a few times. This chain links TRBV3-1 with TRBJ1-1, with D perhaps matching TRBD1 (5 bases). The germline V gene has CDR1 LGHDT and CDR2 YNNKEL (reference sequence). The CDR3 is 13 residues long. Trimming pared 8 bases from V and 5 bases from J, leaving 15 bases between. The DNA for the CDR3 is TGTGCCAGCGGATCAAGAGGGGTGACTGAAGCTTTCTTT. Amino acids: CASGSRGVTEAFF.

To note about this clonotype: One end of the junction is discordant with germline, which a read error may explain. This sequence joins TRBV7-6 and TRBJ1-3; D unresolved. CDR3 length: 15 residues. Germline V lookup: CDR1 SGHVS, CDR2 FNYEAQ. CDR3 in DNA: TGTGCCAGCAGCTTAGGGTTTATCTCTGGAAACATCATATATTTT. As protein: CASSLGFISGNIIYF. Complete variable domain (other parts from reference TRBV7-6 and TRBJ1-3): GAGVSQSPRYKVTKRGQDVALRCDPISGHVSLYWYRQALGQGPEFLTYFNYEAQQDKSGLPNDRFSAERPEGSISTLTIQRTEQRDSAMYRCASSLGFISGNIIYFGEGSWLTVV.

This clonotype was found a few times. The chain joins TRBV29-1 to TRBJ2-7; TRBD1 is a possible D gene (6 bases). V lost 7 bases and J 2 bases, leaving 15 bases between the germline ends. The CDR3 is 13 residues long. Germline lookup yields CDR1 SQVTM and CDR2 ANQGSEA. CDR3 protein: CSARGAMTYEQYF. The CDR3, as DNA: TGCAGCGCCAGGGGTGCTATGACCTACGAGCAGTACTTC.

This clonotype occurred many times. This sequence joins TRBV6-1 and TRBJ1-2; 8 positions agree with TRBD1. Per germline, CDR1 MNHNS and CDR2 SASEGT. Trimming removed 4 bases from V and 10 bases from J; junction bases left unmatched: 11. CDR3 length: 14 residues. CDR3 in amino acids: CASSADREWLTYTF. The CDR3 bases are TGTGCCAGCAGTGCGGACAGGGAATGGTTGACCTACACCTTC.

Concerning this clonotype: This sequence may be a read error, since a much larger clone differs from it by one base. This chain connects TRBV2 to TRBJ1-1; 7 bases agree with TRBD1. This CDR3 region has 15 residues. Germline-derived CDR1 and CDR2 are SNHLY and FYNNEI. CDR3 sequence (DNA): TGTGCCAGCAGGGAGTACCAGGGGGAGCTCACTGAAGCTTCCTTT. This gives the protein CASREYQGELTEASF.

J is TRBJ2-3 and V is TRBV25-1, with D maybe TRBD2 (6 bases). CDR3 size: 13 residues. Trimming removed 7 bases at V and 2 bases at J, with 10 bases between. In germline, CDR1 is MGHDK, CDR2 SYGVNS. The DNA for the CDR3 is TGTGCCAGCACACTAGCAAACACAGATACGCAGTATTTT. It yields the protein CASTLANTDTQYF.

This clonotype was found a few times. The chain combines TRBV15 with TRBJ1-3; no clear D. The ends were cut back, 0 bases at V and 0 bases at J, with 6 bases in the middle. There are 15 residues in the CDR3. CDR1 is LNHNV and CDR2 is YYDKDF in the germline V gene (reference sequence). CDR3 sequence (DNA): TGTGCCACCAGCAGAGATGGCCTCTCTGGAAACACCATATATTTT. It translates to CATSRDGLSGNTIYF.

This clonotype showed up just a few times. J is TRBJ2-5 and V is TRBV2; no clear D. Deletions cut 2 bases from V and 1 base from J, with 14 bases between. The CDR3 extends over 16 amino acids. CDR1 is SNHLY, CDR2 FYNNEI, per germline. CDR3 DNA sequence: TGTGCCAGCAGTGAAAGTCTAGTAGGATCCCAAGAGACCCAGTACTTC. Translating gives CASSESLVGSQETQYF.

A few counts support this clonotype. The V and J genes are TRBV6-5 and TRBJ2-2; D possibly corresponds to TRBD1 (5 bases). Germline loops: CDR1 MNHEY, CDR2 SVGAGI. The CDR3 runs 18 residues. V lost 3 bases to trimming and J lost 0 bases, with 17 bases between them. CDR3 loop: CASSYNEAETANTGELFF. For the CDR3, the DNA is TGTGCCAGCAGTTATAACGAGGCTGAGACAGCGAACACCGGGGAGCTGTTTTTT.

This clonotype showed up many times. The rearrangement links TRBV5-1 to TRBJ1-4, with 10 bases aligning to TRBD1. V lost 0 bases, J lost 7 bases, and 3 bases stayed unmatched. The germline V gene has CDR1 SGHRS and CDR2 YFSETQ. CDR3 size: 15 residues. CDR3 sequence: CASSLEGQGFEKLFF. The CDR3 nucleotides read TGCGCCAGCAGCTTGGAGGGACAGGGGTTTGAAAAACTGTTTTTT.

This clonotype came up many times. The V call is TRBV18, the J call TRBJ1-1, with no clear D. The CDR3 length is 15 residues. The V and J ends lost 6 bases and 7 bases respectively, with 21 bases between them. Germline CDR1 and CDR2: KGHSH and LQKENI. CDR3 loop: CASSTGPVAEGEAFF. DNA for the CDR3: TGTGCCAGCTCGACTGGTCCGGTGGCGGAGGGTGAAGCTTTCTTT.

This clonotype has at least ten counts. V is TRBV5-1 and J is TRBJ1-1; tentatively, D is TRBD1 (6 bases). In germline, CDR1 is SGHRS, CDR2 YFSETQ. V was cut by 0 bases and J by 2 bases, with 11 bases left in between. This CDR3 is 15 amino acids long. The CDR3 is CASSLEPRGNTEAFF. In DNA form, the CDR3 reads TGCGCCAGCAGCTTGGAACCCAGGGGTAACACTGAAGCTTTCTTT.

This clonotype was detected many times. Its ends do not fully match the called genes, so a read error is possible. The chain uses TRBV5-1 and TRBJ1-2; 8 positions match TRBD1. Looked up from germline, CDR1 is SGHRS and CDR2 is YFSETQ. The CDR3 spans 14 residues. The CDR3 region is CASSLGQGGYGYTF. CDR3 nucleotides: TGTGCCAGCAGCCTCGGACAGGGCGGCTATGGCTACACCTTC. Filled out from reference TRBV5-1 and TRBJ1-2, the complete variable domain reads KAGVTQTPRYLIKTRGQQVTLSCSPISGHRSVSWYQQTPGQGLQFLFEYFSETQRNKGNFPGRFSGRQFSNSRSEMNVSTLELGDSALYLCASSLGQGGYGYTFGSGTRLTVV.

Turning to this clonotype: With a much larger clone just one base away, this may be a read error. The chain combines TRBV3-1 with TRBJ1-1, with TRBD1 identical over 7 bases. Germline CDR1 is LGHDT and CDR2 is YNNKEL (reference sequence). The CDR3 covers 16 residues. The CDR3 DNA reads as TGTGCCAGCAGCCACATGTGGACAGGTAGGAACACTGAAACTTTCTTT. Translating it yields CASSHMWTGRNTETFF.

This clonotype was counted only a few times. The CDR3 sequence: CSARRGLRNEKLFF. The CDR3, as DNA: TGCAGTGCTAGAAGGGGGCTACGAAATGAAAAACTGTTTTTT. The rearrangement uses TRBV20-1 and TRBJ1-4; TRBD1 matches 7 bases. The CDR3 is 14 amino acids. V dropped 2 bases and J dropped 5; count of bases not matched to a gene: 5. The germline CDR1 and CDR2 sequences are DFQATT and SNEGSKA (reference sequence).

In its sample, this clonotype was seen many times. The rearrangement uses TRBV3-1 and TRBJ1-1; D remains unclear. The V gene lost 0 bases and the J gene lost 0 bases, with 8 bases spanning the gap. The germline V gene encodes CDR1 LGHDT and CDR2 YNNKEL (reference sequence). The CDR3 sequence is 15 residues long. The CDR3 DNA follows: TGTGCCAGCAGCCAAGATCGAATTTTGAACACTGAAGCTTTCTTT. Its translation: CASSQDRILNTEAFF.

V gene TRBV6-1 combines with J gene TRBJ1-5, with D perhaps TRBD1 (5 bases). Deletions cut 5 bases from V and 7 bases from J, with 15 bases between. The CDR3 consists of 14 residues. CDR1 is MNHNS and CDR2 is SASEGT in the germline V gene. CDR3 protein: CASSPSRDVQPQHF. For the CDR3, the DNA is TGTGCCAGCAGTCCGAGCAGGGATGTACAGCCCCAGCATTTT.

This clonotype was observed many times. The V gene is TRBV12-3 or TRBV12-4, the J gene TRBJ1-3, with 7 bases identical to TRBD1. This CDR3 spans 16 amino acids. The V gene end was trimmed by 7 bases and the J gene end by 4 bases; junction bases not matched to a gene: 13. The CDR3 region has the DNA TGTGCCAGCACGCCCAACGAGGGGGCGAGAGGAAACACCATATATTTT. It codes for CASTPNEGARGNTIYF.